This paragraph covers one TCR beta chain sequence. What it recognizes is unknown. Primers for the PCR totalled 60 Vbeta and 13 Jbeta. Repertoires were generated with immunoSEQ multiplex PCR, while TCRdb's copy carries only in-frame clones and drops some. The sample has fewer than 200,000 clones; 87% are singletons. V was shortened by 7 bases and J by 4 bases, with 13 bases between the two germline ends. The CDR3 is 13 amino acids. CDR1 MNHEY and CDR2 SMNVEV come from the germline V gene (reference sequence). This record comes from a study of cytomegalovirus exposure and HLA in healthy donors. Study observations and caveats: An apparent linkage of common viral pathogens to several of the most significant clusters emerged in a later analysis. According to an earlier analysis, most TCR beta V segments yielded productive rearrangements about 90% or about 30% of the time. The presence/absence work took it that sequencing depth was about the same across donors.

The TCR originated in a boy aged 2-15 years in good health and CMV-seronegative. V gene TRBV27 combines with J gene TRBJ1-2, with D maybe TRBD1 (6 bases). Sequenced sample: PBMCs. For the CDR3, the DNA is TGTGCCAGCACCTCTGGCAGGGGCTATGGCTACACCTTC. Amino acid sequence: CASTSGRGYGYTF.